Detailed here is one T cell receptor beta chain. The antigen remains unidentified. The length of the CDR3 is 14 residues. Trimming removed 0 bases from V and 3 bases from J, with 7 bases in between. CDR1 KGHSH and CDR2 LQKENI come from the germline V gene. As for treatment: oral pan-JAK inhibitor, 5-10 mg twice daily. Extracted RNA was reverse transcribed, and the resulting cDNA served as sequencing template. Produced via immunoSEQ multiplex PCR; TCRdb's table is partial and in-frame only. The sample records 150,000 to 200,000 clones, less than 75% being singletons. The record originates from a study of CD8+ T cells in alopecia areata. Findings of the study overall: Numerous expanded lesional clones remained in scalp and blood during tofacitinib.

The TCR was taken from a human donor with alopecia areata. Sequences were derived from CD4+ T cells sorted from blood, sampled at week 56, from a patient treated with tofacitinib. The V call is TRBV18, the J call TRBJ2-3; either TRBD1 or TRBD2 may fit D (5 bases each). The DNA for the CDR3 is TGTGCCAGCTCACCACCGAGGGGAACAGATACGCAGTATTTT. Its protein is CASSPPRGTDTQYF.